This T cell receptor (beta chain) comes out of a study of T cell changes during pregnancy in multiple sclerosis. The data were produced by immunoSEQ multiplex PCR, yet TCRdb's version contains in-frame clones alone and is incomplete. The sample shows roughly 99,000 clones, roughly 92% of them seen only once. With V trimmed by 4 bases and J by 2 bases, 10 bases remained unmatched. The CDR3 totals 17 residues. CDR1 is LNHDA, CDR2 SQIVND, per germline (reference sequence). The material sequenced was peripheral blood, taken in the third trimester of pregnancy. The sequence derives from a female donor in good health, enrolled as a control in a pregnancy study. The gene calls are TRBV19 and TRBJ2-1, with 8 nucleotides matching TRBD2. CDR3 protein: CASSTLFVAGPYNEQFF. The CDR3 DNA is TGTGCCAGTAGTACCCTTTTTGTAGCGGGGCCCTACAATGAGCAGTTCTTC.